What follows are 2 T cell receptor beta chains derived from one specimen sequenced in a study of T-cell reconstitution after alpha-beta-depleted transplantation in children. Preparing the TCRbeta library involved the use of unique molecular identifiers. TCRdb called the PCR reads again in MiXCR, with one record for every CDR3 protein. Among about a million distinct CDR3 sequences listed, under 30% were seen once. The sequences come from PBMCs, mostly from graft donor cells, collected 360 days after TCRalphabeta/CD19-depleted stem cell transplant. All receptors come from a boy in the first two years of life who had a stem cell transplant for SCID, so the T cells may come from the graft donor.

This clonotype turned up a few times. V usage is TRBV6-2 or TRBV6-3 and J usage is TRBJ2-7; possible D gene TRBD1, 6 bases. Germline V CDR1 and CDR2: MNHEY, SVGEGT. The CDR3 spans 14 residues. The germline V and J ends were trimmed by 6 bases and 0 bases, with 12 bases remaining between them. As DNA, the CDR3 is TGTGCCAGCAGCGACCCGGGACACTCCTACGAGCAGTACTTC. Its translation: CASSDPGHSYEQYF.

This chain uses TRBV5-1 with TRBJ2-1; D is undetermined. Germline-derived CDR1 and CDR2 are SGHRS and YFSETQ. With 2 bases removed from V and 5 bases from J, the gap between germline ends came to 17 bases. The length of the CDR3 is 16 residues. The CDR3, as DNA: TGCGCCAGCAGCTTAGTAACTGGGGTGAACCACAATGAGCAGTTCTTC. The encoded protein is CASSLVTGVNHNEQFF.